Following are 10 T cell receptor beta chains from one sample sequenced in a study of human T cells and chemical hapten exposure. Noted time point: patch test 3, about 24 weeks after DPC sensitization. As to treatment: therapeutic diphenylcyclopropenone sensitization with weekly scalp DPC. From the RACE reads, TCRdb called clonotypes with MiXCR, one entry per CDR3 protein. The sample yields just under 65,000 distinct CDR3 sequences, approximately 10% seen once. The sample consisted of whole blood, taken in connection with sensitization to the hapten diphenylcyclopropenone (DPC). These receptors all stem from a woman in her thirties with alopecia areata. Some clones in this sample may be carry-over from other donors' samples.

This clonotype was found many times. J is TRBJ2-7 and V is TRBV7-9, with D unresolved. V lost 2 bases to trimming and J lost 3 bases, with 2 bases between them. The CDR3 runs to 11 residues. CDR1 is SEHNR and CDR2 is FQNEAQ in the germline V gene (reference sequence). The CDR3 is CASSLYYEQYF. The CDR3, as DNA: TGTGCCAGCAGCTTATACTACGAGCAGTACTTC. Looking up the rest from reference TRBV7-9 and TRBJ2-7 gives the full variable domain: DTGVSQNPRHKITKRGQNVTFRCDPISEHNRLYWYRQTLGQGPEFLTYFQNEAQLEKSRLLSDRFSAERPKGSFSTLEIQRTEQGDSAMYLCASSLYYEQYFGPGTRLTVT.

This clonotype was counted many times. The CDR3 spells CASSPGGGWDTEAFF. CDR3 nucleotides: TGTGCCAGCAGCCCAGGGGGGGGCTGGGACACTGAAGCTTTCTTT. The gene calls are TRBV7-8 and TRBJ1-1; 7 bases are a match to TRBD1. CDR3 length equals 15 residues. V dropped 5 bases and J dropped 3; count of bases not matched to a gene: 9. CDR1 and CDR2 (germline): SGHVS, FQNEAQ.

This clonotype showed up just a few times. The chain is built from TRBV12-3 or TRBV12-4 and TRBJ2-7; D is possibly TRBD1 (5 bases). CDR3 length: 13 amino acids. Trimming shortened V by 6 bases and J by 3 bases, and 12 bases separated the two germline ends. This CDR3 is CASSRDSLYEQYF. The CDR3 nucleotides read TGTGCCAGCAGCCGCGACAGCCTCTACGAGCAGTACTTC.

J is TRBJ2-3 and V is TRBV25-1; 10 bases are shared with TRBD2. This CDR3 has 13 amino acids. J lost 6 bases, V lost 7 bases, and 4 bases had no gene match. Per the germline V gene, CDR1 is MGHDK and CDR2 is SYGVNS. The CDR3 nucleotides read TGTGCCAGCACCCTAGCGGGAGCTGATACGCAGTATTTT. As protein: CASTLAGADTQYF.

The J gene is TRBJ2-5, the V gene TRBV5-6, with D possibly matching TRBD1 (5 bases). The CDR3 totals 13 residues. The V and J ends lost 1 base and 4 bases respectively, with 8 bases between them. The V gene's germline CDR1 is SGHDT and CDR2 YYEEEE. As DNA, the CDR3 is TGTGCCAGCAGCTTGTCAGGGCCAGAGACCCAGTACTTC. Its protein product is CASSLSGPETQYF.

Ten or more counts support this clonotype. The chain joins TRBV29-1 to TRBJ2-1; TRBD2 agrees at 13 bases. The CDR3 has 16 residues. Germline CDR1 is SQVTM and CDR2 is ANQGSEA. Trimming removed 5 bases from V and 3 bases from J; junction bases left unmatched: 7. CDR3 DNA: TGCAGCGTTATTGGACTAGCGGGGGCCAGCTACAATGAGCAGTTCTTC. This encodes CSVIGLAGASYNEQFF.

The chain uses TRBV4-1 and TRBJ2-7; the match to TRBD2 covers 8 bases. CDR3 length: 14 residues. CDR1 is MGHRA and CDR2 is YSYEKL in the germline V gene. V shed 1 base and J 5 bases; nucleotides not matched to a gene: 4. CDR3 protein: CASSQASGRDEQYF. The CDR3 DNA is TGCGCCAGCAGCCAAGCTAGCGGGCGGGACGAGCAGTACTTC.

The chain employs TRBV28 and TRBJ1-1; D is possibly TRBD1 (6 bases). Germline lookup yields CDR1 MDHEN and CDR2 SYDVKM. This CDR3 region has 15 residues. Trimming cost V 5 bases and J 5 bases, with 18 bases left between them. DNA of the CDR3: TGTGCCAGCAGTCCGGCGGGGCAGGGGAGGACTGAAGCTTTCTTT. It specifies CASSPAGQGRTEAFF.

The chain couples TRBV9 to TRBJ2-7, with 13 bases fitting TRBD2. CDR1 and CDR2 from the germline V gene are SGDLS and YYNGEE. The V gene end was trimmed by 2 bases and the J gene end by 1 base; junction bases not matched to a gene: 0. The CDR3 has 15 residues. CDR3 in DNA: TGTGCCAGCAGCGTGGGACTAGCGGGATCCTACGAGCAGTACTTC. It specifies CASSVGLAGSYEQYF.

In its sample, this clonotype was seen many times. The chain carries TRBV2 and TRBJ2-7; D not resolved. CDR3 length equals 11 residues. Germline values: CDR1 SNHLY, CDR2 FYNNEI. Trimming left V 7 bases short and J 1 base short, with 5 bases between. The CDR3 loop is CASTQSYEQYF. CDR3 DNA sequence: TGTGCCAGCACGCAGTCCTACGAGCAGTACTTC. The full variable domain, rest sourced from reference TRBV2 and TRBJ2-7, is EPEVTQTPSHQVTQMGQEVILRCVPISNHLYFYWYRQILGQKVEFLVSFYNNEISEKSEIFDDQFSVERPDGSNFTLKIRSTKLEDSAMYFCASTQSYEQYFGPGTRLTVT.